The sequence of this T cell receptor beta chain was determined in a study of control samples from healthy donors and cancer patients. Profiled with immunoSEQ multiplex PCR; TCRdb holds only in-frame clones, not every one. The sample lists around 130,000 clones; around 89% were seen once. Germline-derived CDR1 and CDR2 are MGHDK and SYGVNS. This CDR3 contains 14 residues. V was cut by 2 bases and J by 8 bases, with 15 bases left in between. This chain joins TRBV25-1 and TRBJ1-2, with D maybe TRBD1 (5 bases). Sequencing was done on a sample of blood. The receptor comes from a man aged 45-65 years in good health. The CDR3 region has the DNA TGTGCCAGCAGTGAAAGCCGGGCAGGGAAAGGCTACACCTTC. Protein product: CASSESRAGKGYTF.